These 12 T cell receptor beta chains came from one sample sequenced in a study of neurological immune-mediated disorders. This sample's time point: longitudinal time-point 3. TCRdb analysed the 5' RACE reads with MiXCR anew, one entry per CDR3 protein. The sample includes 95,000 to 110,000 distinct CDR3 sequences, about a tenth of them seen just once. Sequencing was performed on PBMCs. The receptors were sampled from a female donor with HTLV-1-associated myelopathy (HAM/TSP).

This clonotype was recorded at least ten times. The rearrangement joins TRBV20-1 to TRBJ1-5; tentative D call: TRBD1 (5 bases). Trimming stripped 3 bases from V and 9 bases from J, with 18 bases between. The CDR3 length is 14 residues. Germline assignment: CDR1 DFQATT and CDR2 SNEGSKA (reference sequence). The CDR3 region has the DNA TGCAGTGCTAGGGCAGGGACCGCCATTGGGCCCCAGCATTTT. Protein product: CSARAGTAIGPQHF.

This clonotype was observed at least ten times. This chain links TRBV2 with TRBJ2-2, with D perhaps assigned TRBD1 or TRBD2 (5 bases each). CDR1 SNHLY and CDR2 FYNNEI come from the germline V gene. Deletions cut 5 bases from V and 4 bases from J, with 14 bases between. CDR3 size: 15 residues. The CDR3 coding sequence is TGTGCCAGCAGTAAAGGGACCGTCACCACCGGGGAGCTGTTTTTT. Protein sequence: CASSKGTVTTGELFF.

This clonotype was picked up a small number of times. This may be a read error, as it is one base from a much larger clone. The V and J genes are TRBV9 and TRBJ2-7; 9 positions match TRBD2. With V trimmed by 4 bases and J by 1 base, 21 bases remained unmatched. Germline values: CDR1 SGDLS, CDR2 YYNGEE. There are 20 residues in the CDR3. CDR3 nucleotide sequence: TGTGCCAGCAGCCCCGGCCGGGGGGCGGGGGGGACCCTTTATTCCTACGAGCAGTACTTC. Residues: CASSPGRGAGGTLYSYEQYF.

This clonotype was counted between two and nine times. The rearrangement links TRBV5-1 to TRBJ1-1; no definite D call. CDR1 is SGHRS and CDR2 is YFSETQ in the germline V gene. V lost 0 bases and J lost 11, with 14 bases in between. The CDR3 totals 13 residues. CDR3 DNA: TGCGCCAGCAGCTTGGAAGTGGGTGTCGAGGCTTTCTTT. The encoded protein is CASSLEVGVEAFF.

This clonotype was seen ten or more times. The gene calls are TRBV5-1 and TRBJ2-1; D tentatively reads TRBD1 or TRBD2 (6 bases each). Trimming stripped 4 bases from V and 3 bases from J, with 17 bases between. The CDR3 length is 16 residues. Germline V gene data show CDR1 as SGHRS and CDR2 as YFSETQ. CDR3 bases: TGCGCCAGCAGCCGGAGGGGGGAGGTAGGCTACAATGAGCAGTTCTTC. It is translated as CASSRRGEVGYNEQFF.

CDR3 in DNA: TGCGCCAGCAGCCTCGGGCCGGGACAGGGTGGGGGCAATCAGCCCCAGCATTTT. Protein product: CASSLGPGQGGGNQPQHF. The genes are TRBV5-1 and TRBJ1-5; 9 bases map to TRBD1. Germline CDR1 and CDR2: SGHRS and YFSETQ. The junction had 13 bases not matched to a gene; V was cut back by 4 bases and J by 2 bases. CDR3 length: 18 amino acids.

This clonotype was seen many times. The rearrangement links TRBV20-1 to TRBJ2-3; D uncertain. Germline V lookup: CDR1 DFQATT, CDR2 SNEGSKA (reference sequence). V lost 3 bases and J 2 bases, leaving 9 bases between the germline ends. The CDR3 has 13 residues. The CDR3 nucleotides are TGCAGTGCTAGGGTGTCTACCACAGATACGCAGTATTTT. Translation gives CSARVSTTDTQYF.

The CDR3 region is CASSSGPTRGNEETQYF. CDR3 nucleotides: TGCGCCAGCAGCTCAGGGCCTACCAGGGGTAATGAAGAGACCCAGTACTTC. V usage is TRBV5-1 and J usage is TRBJ2-5; D is perhaps TRBD1 (6 bases). The CDR3 has 17 residues. Trimming removed 3 bases at V and 3 bases at J, with 21 bases between. Germline-derived CDR1 and CDR2 are SGHRS and YFSETQ.

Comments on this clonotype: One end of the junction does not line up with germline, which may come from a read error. CDR3 amino acids: CVSCLGRGTGELFF. CDR3 DNA sequence: TGTGTCAGCTGCCTCGGACGCGGGACCGGGGAGCTGTTTTTT. The chain is built from TRBV2 and TRBJ2-2; weak D call: TRBD2 (5 bases). The CDR3 has 14 amino acids. The germline gives CDR1 SNHLY, CDR2 FYNNEI.

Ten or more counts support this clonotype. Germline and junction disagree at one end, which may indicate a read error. For the CDR3, the DNA is TGCGCCACCAGCGGGGGGACTGACACCGGGGAGCTGTTTTTT. Its translation is CATSGGTDTGELFF. The J gene is TRBJ2-2, the V gene TRBV5-1, with 9 bases lining up with TRBD2. CDR1 is SGHRS, CDR2 YFSETQ, per germline. The CDR3 is 14 residues long.

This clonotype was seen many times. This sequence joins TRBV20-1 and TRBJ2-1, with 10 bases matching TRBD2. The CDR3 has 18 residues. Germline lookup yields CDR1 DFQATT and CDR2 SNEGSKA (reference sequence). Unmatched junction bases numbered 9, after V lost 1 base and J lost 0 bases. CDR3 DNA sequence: TGCAGTGCTAGAGTCCTAGGAGCGGGGGGGAGCTCCTACAATGAGCAGTTCTTC. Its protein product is CSARVLGAGGSSYNEQFF.

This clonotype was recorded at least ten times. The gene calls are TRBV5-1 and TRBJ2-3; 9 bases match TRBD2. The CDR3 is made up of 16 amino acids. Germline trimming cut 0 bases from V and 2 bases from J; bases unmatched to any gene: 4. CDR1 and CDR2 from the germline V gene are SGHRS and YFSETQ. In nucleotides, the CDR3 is TGCGCCAGCAGCTTGGCACGACTAGCGGACACAGATACGCAGTATTTT. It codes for CASSLARLADTDTQYF.